The T cell receptor (beta chain) under discussion was sequenced for a study of blood T cell repertoires in COVID-19 (TCRdb year 2020). Some background on the complete study: Samples covering the acute and convalescent phases of COVID-19 were provided by collaborators in the United States, Italy and Spain. The sample metadata nearly always contained a de-identified subject ID, COVID-19 status, age in years and sex. A freely available public database, intended as a resource for researchers studying the immune response to SARS-CoV-2, is where the repertoires were released. Where available, HLA class I and class II types were taken from metadata supplied by the sample provider and were not determined by assay-based typing. The dataset comprised deeply sampled blood TCRbeta repertoires from subjects exposed to, actively infected with, or recovered from COVID-19. The prospective study material was composed of cDNA or gDNA derived from T cells, B-cell-depleted T cells, or PBMCs. The samples were drawn from two sources: the first 160 participants of the ongoing ImmuneRACE study, and about 1,300 subjects contributed by 6 global collaborators. Points the paper makes about the study in general: Clinical and demographic metadata were provided uncurated, with the amount varying by source and participant.

On this clone: The clone's antigen remains unknown. Per-nucleotide qualities are absent, and no much larger clonotype sits a single base away.

TCRbeta CDR3 regions were amplified from genomic DNA by means of the immunoSEQ Assay, a bias-controlled multiplex PCR. Regarding the original processing steps: Within the assay, amplification of reference gene primers was used to estimate how many nucleated cells each sample contained. To quantify the absolute abundance of each unique TCRbeta CDR3 rearrangement, sequence reads were collapsed and filtered. For each sample, productive Simpson clonality was calculated as the square root of Simpson's diversity index over productive rearrangements. The immuneACCESS repertoire file appears here via TCRdb, limited to in-frame rearrangements. These files lack a portion of the clones; in checked studies, under half of the deficit traces to unresolved V genes, and the cause of the others is not known. The V and J calls and clone size were taken over from that table, and D and trimming were inferred from the DNA. The sample includes 50,000 to 55,000 clones, with around 87% observed a single time. The top ten clones comprise 3% to 4.5% of the sample.

Trimming costs V 5 bases and J 8 bases, and their ends lie 15 bases apart. CDR1 and CDR2 were assigned from the germline V gene (reference sequence) as LNHDA and SQIVND. From the cysteine up to the phenylalanine, the CDR3 has a length of 14 residues. CDR3 DNA only is kept here, 42 bases in frame from base 1. The collaborating institutions used their own protocols to collect whole blood in K2EDTA tubes. Collaborator samples were shipped for TCRbeta analysis as frozen whole blood, isolated PBMCs, or DNA extracted from either sample type. The clonotype comes from a man in his fifties with acute or convalescent COVID-19. The sequenced sample was peripheral blood. The sequence is built from TRBV19 and TRBJ1-4; TRBD1 is a possible D gene, resting on 5 matching bases. In nucleotide form, the sequence is TGTGCCAGTAGTTCTGGGGATGCAGGGGAAAAACTGTTTTTT. This is translated as CASSSGDAGEKLFF.